Each of the 25 T cell receptor beta chains below was sequenced from the same sample in a study of cytomegalovirus exposure and HLA in healthy donors. Primers for the PCR totalled 60 Vbeta and 13 Jbeta. Sequencing used immunoSEQ multiplex PCR; TCRdb keeps in-frame clones, though not all of them. Its table lists under 200,000 clones. Sample: PBMCs. The origin of the receptors is a man aged 25 to 40 in good health and CMV-seronegative.

V gene TRBV15 combines with J gene TRBJ2-6; maybe TRBD2 (6 bases). The germline V gene has CDR1 LNHNV and CDR2 YYDKDF (reference sequence). The germline V and J ends were trimmed by 0 bases and 0 bases, with 15 bases remaining between them. This CDR3 has 19 amino acids. DNA for the CDR3: TGTGCCACCAGCAGAGATCTAGAGGGAGGAACCTCTGGGGCCAACGTCCTGACTTTC. This codes for CATSRDLEGGTSGANVLTF.

The V and J genes are TRBV19 and TRBJ2-2, with 9 positions matching TRBD2. Germline CDR1 LNHDA, CDR2 SQIVND (reference sequence). Unmatched junction bases numbered 5, after V lost 8 bases and J lost 4 bases. The CDR3 has 14 amino acids. Here the CDR3 DNA reads TGTGCCAGTTGTCAACTAGCGGGCACCGGGGAGCTGTTTTTT. It encodes CASCQLAGTGELFF.

The CDR3 sequence is CAALNRVTYEQYF. CDR3 DNA sequence: TGTGCCGCACTTAACAGGGTCACCTACGAGCAGTACTTC. V gene TRBV25-1 combines with J gene TRBJ2-7; possibly TRBD1 for D (6 bases). From germline, CDR1 is MGHDK and CDR2 SYGVNS. CDR3 length: 13 residues. V gave up 11 bases and J gave up 2 bases, with 16 bases separating them.

V is TRBV9 and J is TRBJ2-3, with 10 bases lining up with TRBD2. The CDR3 is 18 residues long. V dropped 0 bases and J dropped 4; count of bases not matched to a gene: 11. Germline V gene data show CDR1 as SGDLS and CDR2 as YYNGEE. CDR3 amino acids: CASSVALAGVLMPDTQYF. CDR3 sequence (DNA): TGTGCCAGCAGCGTAGCCCTAGCGGGAGTGCTTATGCCAGATACGCAGTATTTT.

The chain combines TRBV30 with TRBJ1-5; a weak D match, TRBD1 (6 bases). The CDR3 length is 14 residues. Germline lookup yields CDR1 GTSNPN and CDR2 SVGIG (reference sequence). Trimming removed 1 base from V and 4 bases from J, with 11 bases in between. This chain's CDR3 is CAWSGQQGNQPQHF. In DNA, the CDR3 is TGTGCCTGGAGTGGCCAACAGGGAAATCAGCCCCAGCATTTT.

V gene TRBV5-1 combines with J gene TRBJ2-3, with 10 bases that match TRBD2. CDR3 size: 14 residues. Germline CDR1 SGHRS, CDR2 YFSETQ. Trimming at V came to 4 bases and at J to 4 bases, leaving 3 bases not matched to a gene. The DNA of the CDR3 is TGCGCCAGCAGCCCCCTAGCGGGGGCAGATACGCAGTATTTT. Translating it yields CASSPLAGADTQYF.

The V and J genes are TRBV6-5 and TRBJ1-1; unclear D gene. Trimming pared 6 bases from V and 7 bases from J, leaving 9 bases between. This CDR3 comprises 11 residues. Germline CDR1 and CDR2: MNHEY and SVGAGI. The CDR3 DNA reads TGTGCCAGCAGCGACATCCGTGAAGCTTTCTTT. Translation: CASSDIREAFF.

J is TRBJ2-7 and V is TRBV6-1; tentatively, D is TRBD2 (5 bases). The CDR3 is made up of 15 amino acids. Trimming took 7 bases from V and 4 from J, leaving 20 bases between them. Germline lookup yields CDR1 MNHNS and CDR2 SASEGT. The CDR3 bases are TGTGCCAGCACATATGAGCGGCGAAGTGGGTACGAGCAGTACTTC. Translation: CASTYERRSGYEQYF.

The V and J genes are TRBV10-3 and TRBJ2-1, with D perhaps TRBD1 (6 bases). The CDR3 has 14 residues. Germline loops: CDR1 ENHRY, CDR2 SYGVKD. Trimming took 7 bases from V and 6 from J, leaving 16 bases between them. CDR3: CAIMGTDRFNEQFF. In DNA, the CDR3 is TGTGCCATCATGGGGACGGACAGATTCAATGAGCAGTTCTTC.

The chain has TRBV7-2 and TRBJ1-1, with 7 nucleotides matching TRBD1. The CDR3 contains 14 residues. Germline CDR1 reads SGHTA; CDR2 reads FQGNSA. V shed 2 bases, J shed 1 base, and the junction held 1 base outside the gene matches. The CDR3 DNA reads as TGTGCCAGCAGCTTACACAGGGGGAACACTGAAGCTTTCTTT. This codes for CASSLHRGNTEAFF.

J is TRBJ1-6 and V is TRBV2; 9 positions match TRBD1. The trim removed 4 bases at V and 9 bases at J, leaving 4 bases unmatched. Germline V gene lookup returns CDR1 SNHLY and CDR2 FYNNEI. The CDR3 has 14 residues. The CDR3 loop is CASSASTGGSPLHF. Written as DNA, the CDR3 is TGTGCCAGCAGTGCTTCGACAGGGGGTTCACCCCTCCACTTT.

The J gene is TRBJ2-1, the V gene TRBV29-1, with 7 positions matching TRBD1. The germline V gene encodes CDR1 SQVTM and CDR2 ANQGSEA. V lost 5 bases and J lost 0; bases outside the gene matches: 7. This CDR3 has 15 residues. CDR3 residues: CSVRGQESSYNEQFF. CDR3 bases: TGCAGCGTTCGCGGACAGGAGAGCTCCTACAATGAGCAGTTCTTC.

The chain links TRBV19 to TRBJ1-5, with unresolved D. This CDR3 is built from 15 residues. Germline-derived CDR1 and CDR2 are LNHDA and SQIVND (reference sequence). The ends were cut back, 7 bases at V and 4 bases at J, with 17 bases in the middle. The chain's CDR3 is CASTLGGSNNQPQHF. The CDR3, as DNA: TGTGCCAGTACCTTGGGAGGGTCCAATAATCAGCCCCAGCATTTT.

The chain joins TRBV5-1 to TRBJ1-5; D perhaps matches TRBD1 (5 bases). Germline CDR1 reads SGHRS; CDR2 reads YFSETQ. This CDR3 has 14 amino acids. V dropped 1 base and J dropped 4 bases, with 9 bases sitting between them. This CDR3 reads CASSLSGGNQPQHF. CDR3 sequence (DNA): TGCGCCAGCAGCTTGTCGGGGGGAAATCAGCCCCAGCATTTT.

The chain employs TRBV10-2 and TRBJ1-2; 8 bases fit TRBD1. V lost 6 bases to trimming and J lost 4 bases; unmatched junction nucleotides: 7. The CDR3 contains 14 residues. The germline CDR1 and CDR2 sequences are WSHSY and SAAADI. For the CDR3, the DNA is TGCGCCAGCAGCCTACAGGGGGGACTCTATGGCTACACCTTC. It yields the protein CASSLQGGLYGYTF.

The gene calls are TRBV30 and TRBJ2-5; the D is unclear. The end of the DNA is better explained by TRBJ2-7, so the J call may be wrong. This CDR3 spans 12 amino acids. Germline CDR1 and CDR2: GTSNPN and SVGIG (reference sequence). The CDR3, as DNA: TGTGCCTGGAGTGTATTCCACTACGAGCAGTACTTC. Protein product: CAWSVFHYEQYF.

This rearrangement joins TRBV7-3 to TRBJ2-5; the D gene is possibly TRBD1 (6 bases). The CDR3 spans 16 residues. The germline V gene encodes CDR1 SGHTA and CDR2 FQGTGA. V was shortened by 1 base and J by 2 bases, with 14 bases between the two germline ends. The CDR3 sequence: CASSLSPRGNQETQYF. The DNA of the CDR3 is TGTGCCAGCAGCTTAAGCCCCAGGGGCAATCAAGAGACCCAGTACTTC.

This rearrangement joins TRBV10-3 to TRBJ1-1; 7 bases match TRBD1. Trimming at V came to 6 bases and at J to 5 bases, leaving 6 bases not matched to a gene. The germline V gene has CDR1 ENHRY and CDR2 SYGVKD. The CDR3 is 13 residues long. The CDR3 reads CAIRQGPYTEAFF. CDR3 bases: TGTGCCATCAGACAGGGGCCATATACTGAAGCTTTCTTT.

V gene TRBV5-1 combines with J gene TRBJ2-3; 9 bases fit TRBD1. This CDR3 comprises 16 residues. V trimming: 2 bases; J trimming: 5 bases; junction bases outside the gene matches: 9. Per the germline V gene, CDR1 is SGHRS and CDR2 is YFSETQ. The CDR3 protein is CASSFGVSTGGDTQYF. CDR3 DNA sequence: TGCGCCAGCAGCTTTGGGGTTTCGACAGGGGGAGATACGCAGTATTTT.

The chain links TRBV5-1 to TRBJ2-1; 8 nucleotides line up with TRBD1. The germline gives CDR1 SGHRS, CDR2 YFSETQ. The V segment lost 4 bases and the J segment 1 base; nucleotides outside the gene matches: 7. The CDR3 extends over 16 amino acids. CDR3 DNA sequence: TGCGCCAGCAGCCTCCCGACAGGGGATTCCTACAATGAGCAGTTCTTC. This gives the protein CASSLPTGDSYNEQFF.

The gene calls are TRBV6-5 and TRBJ2-6; weak D call: TRBD1 (6 bases). The germline V gene has CDR1 MNHEY and CDR2 SVGAGI. Trimming removed 4 bases at V and 2 bases at J, with 12 bases between. The CDR3 loop spans 16 amino acids. CDR3 DNA sequence: TGTGCCAGCAGTTCCACAGGGCCCACTGGGGCCAACGTCCTGACTTTC. Protein: CASSSTGPTGANVLTF.

The chain is built from TRBV28 and TRBJ2-7, with D tentatively TRBD2 (5 bases). The ends were cut back, 6 bases at V and 7 bases at J, with 10 bases in the middle. The CDR3 is made up of 11 amino acids. Germline-derived CDR1 and CDR2 are MDHEN and SYDVKM. CDR3 DNA sequence: TGTGCCAGCAGCTCTCGGGGTGAGCAGTACTTC. Amino acids: CASSSRGEQYF.

The V gene is TRBV7-9, the J gene TRBJ1-5, with 7 bases lining up with TRBD1. Trimming cost V 5 bases and J 3 bases; bases outside gene matches: 7. The CDR3 consists of 15 residues. Germline CDR1 SEHNR, CDR2 FQNEAQ (reference sequence). The CDR3 sequence is CASSPVGGDNQPQHF. CDR3 nucleotides: TGTGCCAGCAGCCCGGTAGGGGGCGACAATCAGCCCCAGCATTTT.

In DNA form, the CDR3 reads TGTGCCAGCAGCACCGGACTAGCGGGAGGCTTTGGCTCCTACGAGCAGTACTTC. It is translated as CASSTGLAGGFGSYEQYF. This chain uses TRBV5-5 with TRBJ2-7, with 14 bases lining up with TRBD2. CDR3 size: 18 residues. Germline CDR1 SGHKS, CDR2 YYEKEE (reference sequence). V gave up 4 bases and J gave up 0 bases; unmatched junction bases: 9.

V and J are TRBV28 and TRBJ2-5; TRBD1 matches at 12 bases. This CDR3 is 17 amino acids long. The trim removed 2 bases at V and 5 bases at J, leaving 9 bases unmatched. Germline V CDR1 and CDR2: MDHEN, SYDVKM. DNA for the CDR3: TGTGCCAGCAGTTTAGCTGGGACAGGGGGCGAGCTTGAGACCCAGTACTTC. It yields the protein CASSLAGTGGELETQYF. The whole variable domain, remainder taken from reference TRBV28 and TRBJ2-5, is DVKVTQSSRYLVKRTGEKVFLECVQDMDHENMFWYRQDPGLGLRLIYFSYDVKMKEKGDIPEGYSVSREKKERFSLILESASTNQTSMYLCASSLAGTGGELETQYFGPGTRLLVL.